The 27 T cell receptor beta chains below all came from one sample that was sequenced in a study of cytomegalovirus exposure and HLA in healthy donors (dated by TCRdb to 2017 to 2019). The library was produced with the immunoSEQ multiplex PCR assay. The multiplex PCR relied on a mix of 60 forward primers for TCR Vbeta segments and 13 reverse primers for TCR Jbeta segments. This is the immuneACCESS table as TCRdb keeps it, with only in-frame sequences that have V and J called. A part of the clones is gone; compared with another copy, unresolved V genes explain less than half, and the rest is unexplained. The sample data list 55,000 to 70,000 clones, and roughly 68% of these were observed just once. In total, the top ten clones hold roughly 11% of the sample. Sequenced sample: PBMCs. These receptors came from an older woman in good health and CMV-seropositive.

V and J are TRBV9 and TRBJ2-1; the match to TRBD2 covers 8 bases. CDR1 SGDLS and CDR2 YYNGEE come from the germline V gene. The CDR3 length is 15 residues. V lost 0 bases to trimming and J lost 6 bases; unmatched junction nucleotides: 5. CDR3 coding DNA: TGTGCCAGCAGCGTAGACGGGAGCGGGAGCAATGAGCAGTTCTTC. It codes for CASSVDGSGSNEQFF.

The CDR3 reads CASAAGGGTEAFF. DNA for the CDR3: TGCGCCAGCGCCGCGGGGGGGGGCACTGAAGCTTTCTTT. This chain links TRBV5-1 with TRBJ1-1; possibly TRBD1 for D (5 bases). Per germline, CDR1 SGHRS and CDR2 YFSETQ. The CDR3 is 13 amino acids. V lost 7 bases and J 4 bases, leaving 14 bases between the germline ends. The full variable domain, with the rest looked up from reference TRBV5-1 and TRBJ1-1, is KAGVTQTPRYLIKTRGQQVTLSCSPISGHRSVSWYQQTPGQGLQFLFEYFSETQRNKGNFPGRFSGRQFSNSRSEMNVSTLELGDSALYLCASAAGGGTEAFFGQGTRLTVV.

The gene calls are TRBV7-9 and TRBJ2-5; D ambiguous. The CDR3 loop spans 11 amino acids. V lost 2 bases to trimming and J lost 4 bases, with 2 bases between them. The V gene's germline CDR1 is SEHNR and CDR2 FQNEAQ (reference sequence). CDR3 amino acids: CASSLLETQYF. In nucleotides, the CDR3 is TGTGCCAGCAGCTTACTAGAGACCCAGTACTTC.

CDR3: CASSLGLREIWETQYF. In nucleotides, the CDR3 is TGTGCCAGCAGCTTGGGTCTGCGGGAGATATGGGAGACCCAGTACTTC. The V and J genes are TRBV5-4 and TRBJ2-5; TRBD2 matches 7 bases. Unmatched junction bases numbered 10, after V lost 0 bases and J lost 5 bases. CDR3 length equals 16 residues. The V gene's germline CDR1 is SGHNT and CDR2 YYREEE (reference sequence).

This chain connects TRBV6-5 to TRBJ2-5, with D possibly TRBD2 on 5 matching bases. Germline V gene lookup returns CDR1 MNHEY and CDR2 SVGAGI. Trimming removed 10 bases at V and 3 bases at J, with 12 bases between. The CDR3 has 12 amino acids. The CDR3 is CATLDGKETQYF. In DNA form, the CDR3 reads TGTGCCACCTTGGACGGGAAAGAGACCCAGTACTTC.

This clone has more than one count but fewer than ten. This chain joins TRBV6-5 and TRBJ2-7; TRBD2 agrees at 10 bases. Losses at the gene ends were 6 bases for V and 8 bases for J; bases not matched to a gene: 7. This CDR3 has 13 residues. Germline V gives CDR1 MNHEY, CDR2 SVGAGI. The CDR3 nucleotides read TGTGCCAGCAGCCCCAGCGGGAGGGGAAAGCAGTACTTC. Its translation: CASSPSGRGKQYF.

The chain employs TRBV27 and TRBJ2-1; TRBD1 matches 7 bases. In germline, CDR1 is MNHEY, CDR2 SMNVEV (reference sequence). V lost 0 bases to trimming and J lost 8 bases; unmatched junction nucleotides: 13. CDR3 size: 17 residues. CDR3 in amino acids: CASSLSISAGGTDEQFF. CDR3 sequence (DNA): TGTGCCAGCAGTTTATCGATCTCGGCAGGGGGTACGGATGAGCAGTTCTTC.

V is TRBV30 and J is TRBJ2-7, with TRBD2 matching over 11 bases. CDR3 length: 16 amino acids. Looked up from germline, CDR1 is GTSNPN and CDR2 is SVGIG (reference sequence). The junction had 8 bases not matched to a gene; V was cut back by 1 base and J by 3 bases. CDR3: CAWSEGHLAGGYEQYF. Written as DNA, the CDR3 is TGTGCCTGGAGTGAGGGTCACCTAGCGGGAGGCTACGAGCAGTACTTC.

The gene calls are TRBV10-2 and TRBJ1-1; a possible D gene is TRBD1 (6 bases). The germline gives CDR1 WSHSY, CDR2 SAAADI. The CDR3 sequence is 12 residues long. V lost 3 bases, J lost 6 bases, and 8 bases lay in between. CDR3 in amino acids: CASSEQGPEAFF. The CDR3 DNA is TGCGCCAGCAGTGAACAGGGTCCTGAAGCTTTCTTT.

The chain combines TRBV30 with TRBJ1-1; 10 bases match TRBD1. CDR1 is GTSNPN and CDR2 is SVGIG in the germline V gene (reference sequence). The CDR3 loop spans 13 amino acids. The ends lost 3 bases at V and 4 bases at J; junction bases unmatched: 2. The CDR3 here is CAWRGQGFTEAFF. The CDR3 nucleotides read TGTGCCTGGAGGGGACAGGGGTTCACTGAAGCTTTCTTT. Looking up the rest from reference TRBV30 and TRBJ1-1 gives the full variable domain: SQTIHQWPATLVQPVGSPLSLECTVEGTSNPNLYWYRQAAGRGLQLLFYSVGIGQISSEVPQNLSASRPQDRQFILSSKKLLLSDSGFYLCAWRGQGFTEAFFGQGTRLTVV.

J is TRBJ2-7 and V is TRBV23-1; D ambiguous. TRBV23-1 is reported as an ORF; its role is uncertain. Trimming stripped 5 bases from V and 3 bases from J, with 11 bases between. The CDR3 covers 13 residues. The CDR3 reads CASSGQNLYEQYF. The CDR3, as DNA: TGCGCCAGCAGTGGGCAGAACCTCTACGAGCAGTACTTC.

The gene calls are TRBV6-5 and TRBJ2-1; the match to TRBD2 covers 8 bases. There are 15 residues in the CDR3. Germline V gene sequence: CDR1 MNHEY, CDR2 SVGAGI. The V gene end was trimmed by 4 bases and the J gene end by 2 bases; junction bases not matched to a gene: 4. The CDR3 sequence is CASSFRGGAYNEQFF. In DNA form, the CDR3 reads TGTGCCAGCAGTTTCCGGGGGGGCGCCTACAATGAGCAGTTCTTC.

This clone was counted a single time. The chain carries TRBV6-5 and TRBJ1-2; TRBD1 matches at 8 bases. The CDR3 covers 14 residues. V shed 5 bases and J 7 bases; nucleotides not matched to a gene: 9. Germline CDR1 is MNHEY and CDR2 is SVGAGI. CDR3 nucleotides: TGTGCCAGCAGTCGAACTCAGGGGGCGGGTGGCTACACCTTC. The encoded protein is CASSRTQGAGGYTF.

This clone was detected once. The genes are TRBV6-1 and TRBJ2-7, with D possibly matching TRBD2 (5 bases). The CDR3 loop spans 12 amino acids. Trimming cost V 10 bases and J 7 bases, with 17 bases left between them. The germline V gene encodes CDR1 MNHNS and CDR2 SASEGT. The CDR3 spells CATSALAGEQYF. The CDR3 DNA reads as TGTGCCACCTCGGCCCTAGCTGGTGAGCAGTACTTC.

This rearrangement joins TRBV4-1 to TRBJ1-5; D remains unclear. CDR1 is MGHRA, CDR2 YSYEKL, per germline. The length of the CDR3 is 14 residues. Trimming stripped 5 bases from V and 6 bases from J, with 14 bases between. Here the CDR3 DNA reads TGCGCCAGCAGCAGAGGACTAGGCGGTCAGCCCCAGCATTTT. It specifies CASSRGLGGQPQHF.

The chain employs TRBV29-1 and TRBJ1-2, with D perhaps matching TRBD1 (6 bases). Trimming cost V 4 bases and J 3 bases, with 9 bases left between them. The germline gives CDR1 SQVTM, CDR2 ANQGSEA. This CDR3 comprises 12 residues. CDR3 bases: TGCAGCGTTGTACGGACAGACTATGGCTACACCTTC. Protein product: CSVVRTDYGYTF.

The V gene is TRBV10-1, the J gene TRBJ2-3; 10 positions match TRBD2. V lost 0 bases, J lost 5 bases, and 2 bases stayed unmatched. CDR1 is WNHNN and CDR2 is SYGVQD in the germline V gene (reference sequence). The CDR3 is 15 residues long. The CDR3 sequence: CASSESGLAVDTQYF. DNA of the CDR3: TGCGCCAGCAGTGAGTCTGGACTAGCGGTAGATACGCAGTATTTT.

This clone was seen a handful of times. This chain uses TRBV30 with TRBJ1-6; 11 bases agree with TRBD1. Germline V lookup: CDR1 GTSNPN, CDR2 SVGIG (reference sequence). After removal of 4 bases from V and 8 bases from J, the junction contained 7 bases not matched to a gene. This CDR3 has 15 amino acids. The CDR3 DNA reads TGTGCCTGGATTTCCGGACAGGGGGCTGATTCACCCCTCCACTTT. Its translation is CAWISGQGADSPLHF.

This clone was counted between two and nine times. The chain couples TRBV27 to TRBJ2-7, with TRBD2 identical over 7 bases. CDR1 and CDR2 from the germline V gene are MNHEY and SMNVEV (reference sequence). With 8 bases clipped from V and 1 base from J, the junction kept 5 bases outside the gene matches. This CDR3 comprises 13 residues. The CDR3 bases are TGTGCCAGCTTAGCTAGCGGTTCCTACGAGCAGTACTTC. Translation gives CASLASGSYEQYF.

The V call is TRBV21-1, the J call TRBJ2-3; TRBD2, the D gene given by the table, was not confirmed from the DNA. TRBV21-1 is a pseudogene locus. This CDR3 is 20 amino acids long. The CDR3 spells CASSKLIGTSGKVSTDTQYF. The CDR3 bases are TGTGCCAGCAGCAAACTCATCGGGACTAGCGGGAAGGTGAGTACAGATACGCAGTATTTT.

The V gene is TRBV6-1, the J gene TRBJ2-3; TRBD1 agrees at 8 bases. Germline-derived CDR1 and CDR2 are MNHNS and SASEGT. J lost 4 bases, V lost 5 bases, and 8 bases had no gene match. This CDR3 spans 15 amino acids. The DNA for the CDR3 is TGTGCCAGCAGTACAGGGGGATCTGTGCCAGATACGCAGTATTTT. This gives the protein CASSTGGSVPDTQYF.

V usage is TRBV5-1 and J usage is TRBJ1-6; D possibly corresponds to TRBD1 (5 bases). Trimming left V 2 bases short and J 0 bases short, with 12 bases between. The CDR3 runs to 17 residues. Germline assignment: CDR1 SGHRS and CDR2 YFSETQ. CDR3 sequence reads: CASSLMGGSSYNSPLHF. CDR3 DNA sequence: TGCGCCAGCAGCTTAATGGGGGGAAGCTCCTATAATTCACCCCTCCACTTT.

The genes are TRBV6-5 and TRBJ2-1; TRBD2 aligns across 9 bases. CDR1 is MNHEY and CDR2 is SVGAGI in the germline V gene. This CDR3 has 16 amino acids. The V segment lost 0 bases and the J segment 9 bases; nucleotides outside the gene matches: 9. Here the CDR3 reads CASSYSLIAGEVEQFF. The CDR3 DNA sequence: TGTGCCAGCAGTTACTCCTTAATAGCGGGAGAGGTTGAGCAGTTCTTC.

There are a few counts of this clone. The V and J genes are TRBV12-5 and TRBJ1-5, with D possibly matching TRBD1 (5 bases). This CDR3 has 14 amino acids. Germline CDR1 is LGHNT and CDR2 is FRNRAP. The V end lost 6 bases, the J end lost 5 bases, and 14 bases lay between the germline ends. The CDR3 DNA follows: TGTGCTAGTGGGGACCCTGGGACTGATCAGCCCCAGCATTTT. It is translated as CASGDPGTDQPQHF.

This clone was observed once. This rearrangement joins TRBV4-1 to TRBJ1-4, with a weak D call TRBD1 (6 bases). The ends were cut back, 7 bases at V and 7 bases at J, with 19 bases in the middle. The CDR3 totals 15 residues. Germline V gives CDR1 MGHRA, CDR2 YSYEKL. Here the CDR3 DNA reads TGCGCCAGCAAAGAGACAGGTTTGGGAGCTGAAAAACTGTTTTTT. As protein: CASKETGLGAEKLFF.

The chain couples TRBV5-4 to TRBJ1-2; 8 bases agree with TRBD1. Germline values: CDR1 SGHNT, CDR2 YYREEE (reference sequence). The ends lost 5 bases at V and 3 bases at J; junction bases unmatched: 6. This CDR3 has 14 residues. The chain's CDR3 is CASRQLQGDYGYTF. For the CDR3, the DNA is TGTGCCAGCAGACAACTACAGGGGGACTATGGCTACACCTTC.

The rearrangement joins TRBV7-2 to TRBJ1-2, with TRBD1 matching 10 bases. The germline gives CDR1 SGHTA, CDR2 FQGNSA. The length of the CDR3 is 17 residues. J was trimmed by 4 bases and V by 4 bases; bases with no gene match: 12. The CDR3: CASSSRLRQGASYGYTF. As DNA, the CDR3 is TGTGCCAGCAGCTCCAGGCTCAGACAGGGGGCCTCCTATGGCTACACCTTC.